This is a list of T cell receptor beta chains from one sample in a study of T cells in Graves' hyperthyroidism and ophthalmopathy. One entry per CDR3 protein results from TCRdb running MiXCR on the multiplex PCR reads. The sample includes roughly 500,000 distinct CDR3 sequences, roughly a quarter seen only once; the top ten take around 10%. The material sequenced was blood. The receptors shown here come from a woman aged 25-40 years with Graves' ophthalmopathy. CDR3s include the opening cysteine and the closing phenylalanine or tryptophan. A D gene is named only where the DNA matches it firmly. Clone size is given for some rows only: seen once, a few or many times, or a class if the clone is expanded.

V gene	CDR3 length	clone size	J gene	D gene	CDR3 protein	CDR3 DNA
TRBV7-2	14	-	TRBJ2-7	-	CASRLTDSSYEQYF	TGTGCCAGCAGGTTAACGGACAGCTCCTACGAGCAGTACTTC
TRBV28	15	many	TRBJ1-5	-	CASSLIGTPDQPQHF	TGTGCCAGCAGTTTAATCGGGACACCTGATCAGCCCCAGCATTTT
TRBV6-2/TRBV6-3	14	many	TRBJ1-5	-	CASRGTHLNQPQHF	TGTGCCAGCAGAGGGACCCACCTGAATCAGCCCCAGCATTTT
TRBV20-1	17	-	TRBJ1-5	TRBD1	CSASLPGLTGRHQPQHF	TGCAGTGCTAGCCTCCCAGGATTGACAGGGCGGCATCAGCCCCAGCATTTT
TRBV12-3/TRBV12-4	12	many	TRBJ1-2	-	CASSLTGSGYTF	TGTGCCAGCAGTTTGACGGGTAGCGGCTACACCTTC
TRBV6-2/TRBV6-3	12	-	TRBJ2-2	-	CASSPGGGELFF	TGTGCCAGCAGTCCTGGGGGAGGGGAGCTGTTTTTT
TRBV3-1	15	-	TRBJ2-2	-	CASSQGGVKTGELFF	TGTGCCAGCAGCCAAGGCGGTGTAAAAACCGGGGAGCTGTTTTTT
TRBV12-3/TRBV12-4	15	many	TRBJ1-5	TRBD1	CASSPGQVDGEPQHF	TGTGCCAGCAGCCCGGGACAGGTGGACGGGGAGCCCCAGCATTTT
TRBV2	16	-	TRBJ2-2	TRBD1	CARTASQGARTGELFF	TGTGCCAGAACAGCCAGTCAGGGGGCGAGGACCGGGGAGCTGTTTTTT
TRBV25-1	15	-	TRBJ2-7	TRBD1	CASSESGTGDYEQYF	TGTGCCAGCAGTGAATCCGGGACAGGGGACTACGAGCAGTACTTC
TRBV25-1	15	many	TRBJ2-7	TRBD1	CASSEVGQGHYEQYF	TGTGCCAGCAGTGAAGTGGGACAGGGACACTACGAGCAGTACTTC
TRBV11-2	16	many	TRBJ1-2	TRBD1	CASSPMTGSSFYGYTF	TGTGCCAGCAGCCCGATGACAGGGTCTTCCTTCTATGGCTACACCTTC
TRBV3-1	14	many	TRBJ1-5	TRBD1	CASSQGTGDQPQHF	TGCGCCAGCAGCCAGGGGACAGGGGACCAGCCCCAGCATTTT
TRBV7-9	14	many	TRBJ2-7	-	CASSPWDNGYEQYF	TGTGCCAGCAGCCCTTGGGACAATGGCTACGAGCAGTACTTC
TRBV6-2/TRBV6-3	19	-	TRBJ1-1	TRBD1	CASSPGTGGTQDSDTEAFF	TGTGCCAGCAGTCCCGGGACAGGGGGCACTCAAGATAGTGACACTGAAGCTTTCTTT
TRBV6-5	13	many	TRBJ1-2	-	CASSYSSAYGYTF	TGTGCCAGCAGTTACTCCTCAGCCTATGGCTACACCTTC
TRBV12-3/TRBV12-4	14	-	TRBJ2-2	-	CASSPYPSTGELFF	TGTGCCAGCAGTCCATACCCTAGCACCGGGGAGCTGTTTTTT
TRBV15	17	many	TRBJ2-7	-	CATSRDEVGTGTYEQYF	TGTGCCACCAGCAGAGATGAAGTCGGGACTGGGACCTACGAGCAGTACTTC
TRBV6-1	16	-	TRBJ1-1	TRBD1	CASIEALGQGGTEAFF	TGTGCCAGCATTGAAGCGCTGGGACAGGGTGGAACTGAAGCTTTCTTT
TRBV27	14	-	TRBJ2-4	-	CASSPGQYANIQYF	TGTGCCAGCAGTCCAGGACAGTACGCAAACATTCAGTACTTC
TRBV7-8	15	many	TRBJ1-3	-	CASSLVTGSGNTIYF	TGTGCCAGCAGCTTAGTGACTGGCTCTGGAAACACCATATATTTT
TRBV25-1	15	many	TRBJ1-1	-	CASSEYMGTNTEAFF	TGTGCCAGCAGTGAATATATGGGAACGAACACTGAAGCTTTCTTT
TRBV20-1	14	-	TRBJ2-7	-	CSARPRQGINEQYF	TGCAGTGCTAGACCGCGCCAGGGGATAAACGAGCAGTACTTC
TRBV24-1	15	many	TRBJ1-1	TRBD1	CATSETGGGSTEAFF	TGTGCCACCAGTGAGACAGGGGGCGGTAGCACTGAAGCTTTCTTT
TRBV20-1	15	many	TRBJ2-7	TRBD2	CSARGGGSGSYEQYF	TGCAGTGCTAGAGGGGGGGGATCGGGCTCCTACGAGCAGTACTTC
TRBV12-3/TRBV12-4	13	-	TRBJ1-5	-	CTSSSADGGPQHF	TGTACCAGCAGCTCCGCGGACGGGGGGCCCCAGCATTTT
TRBV27	15	many	TRBJ1-2	-	CASSLSNPGVYGYTF	TGTGCCAGCAGTTTATCGAATCCCGGGGTCTATGGCTACACCTTC
TRBV11-2	16	many	TRBJ1-5	-	CASSLNGGYSNQPQHF	TGTGCCAGCAGCTTAAATGGGGGTTATAGCAATCAGCCCCAGCATTTT
TRBV6-2/TRBV6-3	16	-	TRBJ2-2	-	CASSPPGHQNTGELFF	TGTGCCAGCAGCCCCCCGGGACACCAGAACACCGGGGAGCTGTTTTTT
TRBV7-2	14	many	TRBJ1-2	TRBD1	CASSSGQGTHGYTF	TGTGCCAGCAGCTCTGGACAGGGTACGCATGGCTACACCTTC
TRBV6-5	15	many	TRBJ1-6	-	CASSYSVGGNSPLHF	TGTGCCAGCAGTTACTCGGTGGGTGGCAATTCACCCCTCCACTTT
TRBV11-2	13	many	TRBJ1-2	-	CASSLGLSSGYTF	TGTGCCAGCAGCTTAGGGCTTTCTAGTGGCTACACCTTC
TRBV7-9	12	many	TRBJ1-2	-	CASSPEAHGYTF	TGTGCCAGCAGCCCCGAGGCCCATGGCTACACCTTC
TRBV11-2	17	-	TRBJ2-5	TRBD2	CASSLHPGSGSSETQYF	TGTGCCAGCAGCTTACATCCGGGTAGCGGGAGCAGTGAGACCCAGTACTTC
TRBV20-1	14	-	TRBJ2-7	-	CSARVGSRIYEQYF	TGCAGTGCTAGAGTGGGGAGTCGGATCTACGAGCAGTACTTC
TRBV28	13	many	TRBJ2-7	-	CASSQGGTDEQYF	TGTGCCAGCAGCCAGGGGGGAACGGACGAGCAGTACTTC
TRBV20-1	16	many	TRBJ2-6	TRBD1	CSAPRTGWDGANVLTF	TGCAGTGCTCCCAGGACAGGGTGGGATGGGGCCAACGTCCTGACTTTC
TRBV11-2	13	-	TRBJ2-1	-	CASSAPLTHEQFF	TGTGCCAGCAGCGCCCCCCTCACCCATGAGCAGTTCTTC
TRBV19	14	many	TRBJ1-5	-	CASSGPFSNQPQHF	TGTGCCAGTAGTGGGCCATTCAGCAATCAGCCCCAGCATTTT
TRBV24-1	15	many	TRBJ2-5	TRBD1	CATSDTGQGSETQYF	TGTGCCACCAGTGATACCGGACAGGGGTCAGAGACCCAGTACTTC
TRBV6-1	13	many	TRBJ2-7	-	CASSEGAPYEQYF	TGTGCCAGCAGTGAAGGGGCCCCTTACGAGCAGTACTTC
TRBV12-3/TRBV12-4	12	-	TRBJ2-7	-	CASSFDGNEQYF	TGTGCCAGCAGTTTTGACGGGAACGAGCAGTACTTC
TRBV20-1	17	-	TRBJ2-5	TRBD2	CSAPQRPLAGGWGGQYF	TGCAGTGCTCCCCAGAGGCCCCTAGCGGGGGGGTGGGGAGGCCAGTACTTC
TRBV6-2/TRBV6-3	14	-	TRBJ2-7	TRBD2	CASSYSREAYEQYF	TGTGCCAGCAGTTACTCGCGGGAGGCATACGAGCAGTACTTC
TRBV29-1	11	many	TRBJ1-1	-	CSVAEAAEAFF	TGCAGCGTTGCAGAAGCGGCTGAAGCTTTCTTT
TRBV24-1	20	few	TRBJ2-2	TRBD2	CATSDWNTGTSGSGIGELFF	TGTGCCACCAGTGATTGGAATACCGGGACTAGCGGGAGTGGTATCGGGGAGCTGTTTTTT
TRBV20-1	16	many	TRBJ1-5	TRBD1	CSASAGTGGFNQPQHF	TGCAGTGCTAGTGCTGGGACAGGGGGCTTCAATCAGCCCCAGCATTTT